This TCR beta chain was recorded in a study of T cell repertoires in cytomegalovirus infection. As for the study in general: Public TCR beta signatures marked donors with CMV infection and the matching HLA.

This clonotype was found many times. Its antigen remains unknown. Study-level points and caveats: In two of eight donors, the top clonotype was HLA-C-restricted CMV-specific. There were carriers of CMV plus the relevant HLA, and cumulative public TCR beta family frequency identified them.

Each CDR3 protein gets one entry after TCRdb re-called the reads with MiXCR. Of some 270,000 distinct CDR3 sequences in the sample, about 17% were seen once. Unmatched junction bases numbered 14, after V lost 4 bases and J lost 3 bases. The CDR3 runs to 17 residues. Germline assignment: CDR1 SGHTA and CDR2 FQGNSA. This receptor was taken from a human donor in good health (CMV status not recorded). Some clones in this sample may be carry-over from other donors' samples. Sequencing was performed on CD8+ T cells from PBMCs. The chain uses TRBV7-2 and TRBJ1-1; TRBD1 agrees at 7 bases. The DNA of the CDR3 is TGTGCCAGCAGCTCATCCTCGGGGGCAGGGGGGGACACTGAAGCTTTCTTT. Encoded protein: CASSSSSGAGGDTEAFF.